The sequence of this T cell receptor (beta chain) was determined in a study of T cell repertoires in cytomegalovirus infection. As for the study in general: Based on public TCR beta signatures, there were indications of CMV infection and of a matching HLA type. Study-wide findings and caveats: The response measured ex vivo was dominated by TCR beta clonotypes (HLA-C-restricted and CMV-specific).

V dropped 5 bases and J dropped 9; count of bases not matched to a gene: 7. Looked up from germline, CDR1 is SNHLY and CDR2 is FYNNEI. This CDR3 has 15 residues. TCRdb reprocessed the reads with MiXCR, giving one entry per CDR3 protein. The repertoire holds over 300,000 distinct CDR3 sequences, with 8% to 10% as singletons. Comments on this clonotype: Its antigen is not identified.

The specimen sequenced was PBMCs. This rearrangement joins TRBV2 to TRBJ2-1; TRBD2 agrees at 13 bases. The receptor's source is a human donor in good health (CMV status not recorded). Some clones in this sample may be carry-over from other donors' samples. This CDR3 reads CASSPWTSGRLEQFF. The DNA of the CDR3 is TGTGCCAGCAGTCCCTGGACTAGCGGGAGACTTGAGCAGTTCTTC.